The clone carrying this T cell receptor (beta chain) turned up a few times. Antigen: not known. Constant-segment primers served in 5'RACE that generated TCR alpha and TCR beta cDNA libraries bearing sample barcodes and UMIs. One entry per CDR3 protein results from TCRdb running MiXCR on the 5' RACE reads. This sample carries 250,000 to 300,000 distinct CDR3 sequences, about 16% of them seen once, and the ten largest clones take approximately 23%. This record belongs to a study of T-cell memory formation after mild COVID-19. Points from the study as a whole: Pre-infection memory carried some responding clones, suggesting that cross-reactive memory joined. Clones contracting day 15 to 85 were balanced CD4/CD8; later expanders leaned CD4+.

The sequence was collected from a man aged 18 to 29 who had mild COVID-19 (a few samples of this study predate the infection). Cell type and time point are not known. The sequenced material came from PBMCs or a T cell subset sorted from them (not recorded which).

The CDR3 DNA is TGTGCCAGCAGCTTATCAGGACCGTACAATGAGCAGTTCTTC. Protein sequence: CASSLSGPYNEQFF. V is TRBV7-2 and J is TRBJ2-1, with unresolved D. Trimming cost V 2 bases and J 4 bases, with 9 bases left between them. Germline lookup yields CDR1 SGHTA and CDR2 FQGNSA. The CDR3 spans 14 residues. The full variable domain, in which reference TRBV7-2 and TRBJ2-1 provide the parts outside the CDR3, is GAGVSQSPSNKVTEKGKDVELRCDPISGHTALYWYRQSLGQGLEFLIYFQGNSAPDKSGLPSDRFSAERTGGSVSTLTIQRTQQEDSAVYLCASSLSGPYNEQFFGPGTRLTVL.